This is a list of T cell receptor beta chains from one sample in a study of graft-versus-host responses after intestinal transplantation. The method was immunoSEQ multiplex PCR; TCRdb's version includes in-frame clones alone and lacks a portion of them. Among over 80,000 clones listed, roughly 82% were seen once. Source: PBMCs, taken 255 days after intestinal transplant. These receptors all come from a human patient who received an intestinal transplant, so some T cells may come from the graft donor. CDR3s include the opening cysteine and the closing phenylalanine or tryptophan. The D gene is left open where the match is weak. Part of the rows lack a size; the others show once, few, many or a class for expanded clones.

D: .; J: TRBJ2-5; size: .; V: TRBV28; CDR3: CASSLTGAGETQYF; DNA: TGTGCCAGCAGTTTAACCGGGGCGGGGGAGACCCAGTACTTC
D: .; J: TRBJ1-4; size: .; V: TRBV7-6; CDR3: CASSILPGQKVEKLFF; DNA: TGTGCCAGCAGCATCCTCCCGGGACAAAAGGTTGAAAAACTGTTTTTT
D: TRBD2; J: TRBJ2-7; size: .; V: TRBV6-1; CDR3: CASSVLSSGGYEQYF; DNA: TGTGCCAGCAGTGTTTTATCTTCGGGGGGCTACGAGCAGTACTTC
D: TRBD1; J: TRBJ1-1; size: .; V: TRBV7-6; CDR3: CASSQGQGDEAFF; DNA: TGTGCCAGCAGTCAAGGACAGGGAGACGAAGCTTTCTTT
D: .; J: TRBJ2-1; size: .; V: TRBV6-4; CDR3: CASSDESYNEQFF; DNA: TGTGCCAGCAGTGACGAGTCCTACAATGAGCAGTTCTTC
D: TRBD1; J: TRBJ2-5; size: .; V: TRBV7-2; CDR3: CASSHTGGETQYF; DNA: TGTGCCAGCAGCCATACAGGGGGAGAGACCCAGTACTTC
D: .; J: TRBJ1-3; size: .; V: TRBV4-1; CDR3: CASSQIGGSGNTIYF; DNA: TGCGCCAGCAGCCAGATAGGGGGCTCTGGAAACACCATATATTTT
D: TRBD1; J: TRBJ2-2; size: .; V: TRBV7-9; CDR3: CASSLNTGGNTGELFF; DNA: TGTGCCAGCAGCTTAAACACAGGGGGAAACACCGGGGAGCTGTTTTTT
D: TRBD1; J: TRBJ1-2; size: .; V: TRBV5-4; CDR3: CASSSGQGGANYGYTF; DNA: TGTGCCAGCAGCTCGGGACAGGGAGGGGCTAACTATGGCTACACCTTT
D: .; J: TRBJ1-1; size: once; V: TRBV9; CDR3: CASSVDDGGGIAEAFF; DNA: TGTGCCAGCAGCGTAGACGACGGTGGCGGCATCGCTGAAGCTTTCTTT
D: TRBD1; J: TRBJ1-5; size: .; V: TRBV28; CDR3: CASRSGTGGWYSNQPQHF; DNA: TGTGCCAGCAGAAGCGGGACAGGGGGCTGGTATAGCAATCAGCCCCAGCATTTT
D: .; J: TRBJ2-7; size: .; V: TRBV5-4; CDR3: CASSPGRVDSYEQYF; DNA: TGTGCCAGCAGCCCGGGCAGGGTAGATTCCTACGAGCAGTACTTC